This TCR beta chain was recorded in a study of regulatory T cells. Overall study results and limits: Regulatory T cells showed the strongest V-J pair restriction and V/J gene skewing among patient repertoires. Hydrophobic residues at CDR3 positions 6 and 7 were enriched in conventional CD4+ T cells of CD3G-deficient patients.

Primers: 52 TRBV forward and 13 TRBJ reverse. This table comes from immunoSEQ multiplex PCR, and its TCRdb copy is limited to in-frame clones, with some not included. Counted here are about 21,000 clones, 70% to 90% occurring once; the ten biggest clones make up approximately 1.2%. Regarding this clone: Its specificity is unknown.

Trimming stripped 1 base from V and 5 bases from J, with 14 bases between. Germline CDR1 is LNHDA and CDR2 is SQIVND (reference sequence). This CDR3 region has 15 residues. Every patient with CD3G deficiency had evidence of autoimmunity. Patients aged 2 to 39 years had fewer naive and more memory CD4+ and CD8+ T cells. CD4+ T cells were divided by sorting: CD25-high CD127-low Tregs, CD25-low CD127-high conventional cells. The rearrangement uses TRBV19 and TRBJ1-1; D remains unclear. This sequence was found in a child under 18 with CD3G deficiency. Source material: conventional CD4+ T cells sorted from blood. The CDR3 region has the DNA TGTGCCAGTAGTATAGGAGGCCTTCCCAAGACTGAAGCTTTCTTT. Protein product: CASSIGGLPKTEAFF.